This T cell receptor beta chain was identified during a study of siplizumab effects on memory and regulatory T cells. Points from the study as a whole: Unstimulated subsets accounted for the mapping of only a minor share of the clones that were alloreactive.

Germline lookup yields CDR1 SGDLS and CDR2 YYNGEE. V was pared by 4 bases and J by 4 bases, with 5 bases of the junction left unmatched. The CDR3 has 14 residues. To note about this clone: Its cognate antigen is unknown.

Some 94,000 TCR templates underwent assay in every sample. TCRdb keeps only in-frame clones here, not all; method: immunoSEQ multiplex PCR. The sample holds 80,000 to 130,000 clones; 92% are singletons and the top ten take around 0.73%. The receptor's source is a human donor in good health. Source material: Tregs sorted from blood. The chain links TRBV9 to TRBJ2-7, with 10 nucleotides matching TRBD1. The DNA for the CDR3 is TGTGCCAGCAGCCCCGGGACAGGGGTGTACGAGCAGTACTTC. As protein: CASSPGTGVYEQYF.